This T cell receptor beta chain was captured in a study of identical twins' blood T cells. Study details: Approximately 50 million reads came from 12 libraries, six alpha, six beta.

All three twin pairs grew up together with likely shared infections and vaccines. CDR1 is DFQATT, CDR2 SNEGSKA, per germline (reference sequence). CDR3 size: 12 residues. With regard to this clonotype: Its cognate antigen is unknown. Germline is not matched at one junction end, which may reflect a read error.

Using its own MiXCR run on the 5' RACE reads, TCRdb lists one record per CDR3 protein. In the table there are 350,000 to 400,000 distinct CDR3 sequences, roughly 31% of which are singletons. Study-wide points: Twin repertoire similarity may partly reflect shared environment.

The V call is TRBV20-1, the J call TRBJ1-5; possibly TRBD1 for D (5 bases). The material sequenced was PBMCs. This receptor was identified in a woman between 18 and 55 years old in good health. The CDR3, as DNA: TGCAGTGTTGAGGGGAGAAATCGGCCCCAGCATTTT. This codes for CSVEGRNRPQHF.